This T cell receptor (beta chain) was captured in a study of low-dose radiotherapy and immunotherapy resistance in tumors. Study-wide context: Cohort 1 was treated with 0.5 Gy per fraction at 2-week intervals, amounting to 6.5 Gy overall.

This sample's time point: before trial treatment. First-strand cDNA used TRAV- and TRBV-specific primers, covering alpha and beta chains. TCRs were put through approximately 20 PCR cycles of amplification with Phusion. A constant-region primer and the V-primer adapter served as the primer pair. TCRdb reanalysed the reads using MiXCR and keeps one entry per CDR3 protein. The sample records 85,000 to 95,000 distinct CDR3 sequences, under 10% being singletons. At least ten counts were recorded for this clonotype. The V end lost 3 bases, the J end lost 3 bases, and 3 bases lay between the germline ends. The CDR3 is 11 amino acids. From germline, CDR1 is SGHDN and CDR2 FVKESK.

The chain uses TRBV14 and TRBJ2-7; no firm D call. This TCR came from a male donor with prostate cancer. The sample here was PBMCs, taken before treatment. CDR3 residues: CASSQYYEQYF. The CDR3, as DNA: TGTGCCAGCAGCCAGTACTACGAGCAGTACTTC.